The T cell receptor (beta chain) under discussion was sequenced for a study of OX40 agonist ivuxolimab in advanced cancers. Study results and caveats: The CD4+ and CD8+ T cells in the blood had expanded clonally by week 6 at 0.1 to 3.0 mg/kg.

Using immunoSEQ multiplex PCR, the repertoire was profiled, and TCRdb retains in-frame clones only, with some absent. The table shows approximately 60,000 clones, with approximately 80% occurring only once. As regards this clone: Its antigen remains unknown.

Sequencing used CD4+ or CD8+ T cells sorted from blood, obtained in a trial of the OX40 agonist ivuxolimab. This receptor was taken from an adult with an advanced solid tumor such as melanoma, head and neck, liver or kidney cancer.

The CDR3: CASSLGTATSYGYTF. As DNA, the CDR3 is TGTGCCAGCAGCTTGGGGACAGCTACCTCCTATGGCTACACCTTC. The V call is TRBV5-8, the J call TRBJ1-2; a weak D match, TRBD1 (6 bases). V gave up 0 bases and J gave up 4 bases, with 13 bases separating them. The CDR3 totals 15 residues. CDR1 SGHTS and CDR2 YDEGEE come from the germline V gene. The full variable domain, its missing parts supplied by reference TRBV5-8 and TRBJ1-2, is EAGVTQSPTHLIKTRGQQATLRCSPISGHTSVYWYQQALGLGLQFLLWYDEGEERNRGNFPPRFSGRQFPNYSSELNVNALELEDSALYLCASSLGTATSYGYTFGSGTRLTVV.